The 29 T cell receptor beta chains listed next were all sequenced from one sample in a study of CD8 T cells in ankylosing spondylitis. From the 5' RACE reads, TCRdb called clonotypes with MiXCR, one entry per CDR3 protein. The sample holds around 210,000 distinct CDR3 sequences, 8% to 9% seen once. Sequenced material: blood, either unsorted or a sorted T cell fraction (not recorded which). The receptor set was obtained from a female donor with ankylosing spondylitis or in good health (not recorded which).

This clonotype was observed many times. The chain uses TRBV12-3 or TRBV12-4 and TRBJ1-4, with D unresolved. Trimming removed 7 bases from V and 7 bases from J, with 10 bases in between. This CDR3 has 12 residues. The CDR3 sequence is CASTGVGEKLFF. CDR3 nucleotides: TGTGCCAGCACCGGGGTCGGTGAAAAACTGTTTTTT.

This clonotype was recorded at least ten times. This chain links TRBV20-1 with TRBJ1-1, with TRBD1 matching over 9 bases. In germline, CDR1 is DFQATT, CDR2 SNEGSKA (reference sequence). The CDR3 is 15 residues long. The V gene end was trimmed by 5 bases and the J gene end by 0 bases; junction bases not matched to a gene: 7. The CDR3 DNA reads TGCAGTGCTGTGGACAGGGGTCGAATGAACACTGAAGCTTTCTTT. Protein: CSAVDRGRMNTEAFF.

In this sample, this clonotype turned up a few times. This rearrangement joins TRBV6-2 or TRBV6-3 to TRBJ2-1; TRBD2 aligns across 11 bases. V gave up 8 bases and J gave up 7 bases; unmatched junction bases: 10. CDR3 length: 15 residues. Germline-derived CDR1 and CDR2 are MNHEY and SVGEGT. CDR3 residues: CASGIAGGPRNEQFF. The CDR3 nucleotides read TGTGCCAGCGGAATAGCGGGAGGGCCTAGGAATGAGCAGTTCTTC.

This clonotype was detected a few times. The genes are TRBV11-2 and TRBJ1-2, with D uncertain. This CDR3 is built from 12 residues. Trimming cost V 5 bases and J 2 bases, with 6 bases left between them. From germline, CDR1 is SGHAT and CDR2 FQNNGV. The CDR3 here is CASSDRNYGYTF. DNA of the CDR3: TGTGCCAGCAGCGACCGAAACTATGGCTACACCTTC. The full variable domain, with the rest looked up from reference TRBV11-2 and TRBJ1-2, is EAGVAQSPRYKIIEKRQSVAFWCNPISGHATLYWYQQILGQGPKLLIQFQNNGVVDDSQLPKDRFSAERLKGVDSTLKIQPAKLEDSAVYLCASSDRNYGYTFGSGTRLTVV.

This clonotype has ten or more counts. V and J are TRBV29-1 and TRBJ1-2; the D gene is possibly TRBD1 (6 bases). The V end lost 2 bases, the J end lost 3 bases, and 10 bases lay between the germline ends. CDR1 and CDR2 from the germline V gene are SQVTM and ANQGSEA. CDR3 length equals 13 residues. CDR3 bases: TGCAGCGTTGAACCAGGGGACCACTATGGCTACACCTTC. The encoded protein is CSVEPGDHYGYTF.

This clonotype was observed at least ten times. The chain joins TRBV5-1 to TRBJ2-5; no clear D gene. CDR1 is SGHRS, CDR2 YFSETQ, per germline. Trimming removed 5 bases at V and 4 bases at J, with 15 bases between. This CDR3 spans 14 amino acids. The CDR3 spells CASSPDQQAETQYF. The CDR3 bases are TGCGCCAGCAGTCCGGACCAGCAAGCAGAGACCCAGTACTTC.

This clonotype was observed at least ten times. The CDR3: CASSEAFKQYF. The DNA of the CDR3 is TGTGCCAGCAGTGAGGCCTTCAAGCAGTACTTC. This sequence joins TRBV25-1 and TRBJ2-7; no clear D gene. The CDR3 has 11 residues. From germline, CDR1 is MGHDK and CDR2 SYGVNS. V was pared by 3 bases and J by 8 bases, with 8 bases between.

In its sample, this clonotype was seen many times. The rearrangement links TRBV4-3 to TRBJ2-3; 9 bases map to TRBD2. The CDR3 runs 16 residues. V dropped 4 bases and J dropped 2; count of bases not matched to a gene: 7. Germline assignment: CDR1 LGHNA and CDR2 YSLEER. CDR3 nucleotide sequence: TGCGCCAGCAGCCTTGAAGCGGGAGGCGACACAGATACGCAGTATTTT. Translated: CASSLEAGGDTDTQYF.

This clonotype has ten or more counts. CDR3 sequence reads: CASSLSGHSNQPQHF. DNA for the CDR3: TGTGCCAGCAGTTTATCCGGACATAGCAATCAGCCCCAGCATTTT. The rearrangement links TRBV27 to TRBJ1-5, with a weak D call TRBD1 (5 bases). The CDR3 runs to 15 residues. Germline CDR1 reads MNHEY; CDR2 reads SMNVEV (reference sequence). V dropped 0 bases and J dropped 0 bases, with 6 bases sitting between them.

This clonotype was counted only a few times. The chain uses TRBV2 and TRBJ2-1; D possibly corresponds to TRBD2 (6 bases). The ends were cut back, 8 bases at V and 6 bases at J, with 17 bases in the middle. The CDR3 is 14 amino acids. Germline CDR1 reads SNHLY; CDR2 reads FYNNEI. The CDR3 reads CASGILAGGNEQFF. Written as DNA, the CDR3 is TGTGCCAGCGGGATTCTAGCCGGGGGCAATGAGCAGTTCTTC. The full variable domain, its missing parts supplied by reference TRBV2 and TRBJ2-1, is EPEVTQTPSHQVTQMGQEVILRCVPISNHLYFYWYRQILGQKVEFLVSFYNNEISEKSEIFDDQFSVERPDGSNFTLKIRSTKLEDSAMYFCASGILAGGNEQFFGPGTRLTVL.

The table lists this clonotype with many counts. V gene TRBV20-1 combines with J gene TRBJ2-3, with D uncertain. Germline V gives CDR1 DFQATT, CDR2 SNEGSKA (reference sequence). The CDR3 totals 14 residues. The ends were cut back, 0 bases at V and 3 bases at J, with 10 bases in the middle. The CDR3 protein is CSARDSRVTDTQYF. Written as DNA, the CDR3 is TGCAGTGCTAGAGACTCGCGCGTGACAGATACGCAGTATTTT.

This clonotype appeared many times. The V gene is TRBV7-6, the J gene TRBJ2-7; 8 nucleotides agree with TRBD2. The CDR3 is 15 amino acids. After removal of 3 bases from V and 1 base from J, the junction contained 5 bases not matched to a gene. Germline CDR1 reads SGHVS; CDR2 reads FNYEAQ. The CDR3 DNA follows: TGTGCCAGCAGCTTGGGGAGCGGGAGTTCCTACGAGCAGTACTTC. Protein: CASSLGSGSSYEQYF.

This clonotype came up many times. V and J are TRBV12-3 or TRBV12-4 and TRBJ1-3; unclear D gene. Deletions cut 2 bases from V and 3 bases from J, with 8 bases between. CDR3 size: 14 residues. The CDR3 here is CASSLRQSGNTIYF. The CDR3 nucleotides read TGTGCCAGCAGTTTACGACAAAGTGGAAACACCATATATTTT.

The table lists this clonotype with many counts. The V gene is TRBV6-2 or TRBV6-3, the J gene TRBJ2-5; D not resolved. Between the trimmed V and J ends, which lost 4 bases and 0 bases, there was a span of 18 bases. CDR1 and CDR2 (germline): MNHEY, SVGEGT. The CDR3 has 17 residues. The CDR3 sequence is CASSFGHLDLYQETQYF. CDR3 nucleotide sequence: TGTGCCAGCAGTTTTGGTCATCTCGACCTGTACCAAGAGACCCAGTACTTC.

CDR3 loop: CASSGQGARSTEAFF. Written as DNA, the CDR3 is TGTGCCAGCAGCGGACAGGGGGCAAGAAGCACTGAAGCTTTCTTT. This chain links TRBV28 with TRBJ1-1; 11 bases align to TRBD1. Germline V lookup: CDR1 MDHEN, CDR2 SYDVKM. Unmatched junction bases numbered 7, after V lost 6 bases and J lost 4 bases. This CDR3 has 15 amino acids.

Many counts were recorded for this clonotype. The chain joins TRBV28 to TRBJ2-4; D could derive from TRBD1 or TRBD2 (6 bases each). Germline CDR1 and CDR2: MDHEN and SYDVKM. The CDR3 contains 15 residues. The V end was cut by 4 bases, the J end by 0 bases, with 10 bases between. CDR3 bases: TGTGCCAGCAGTTCCGGGGGCTTAGCCAAAAACATTCAGTACTTC. Its translation is CASSSGGLAKNIQYF.

This clonotype showed up many times. Sequence at one end of the junction differs from germline and may be a read error. The chain links TRBV12-3 or TRBV12-4 to TRBJ2-7, with D unclear. The CDR3 runs to 14 residues. This CDR3 reads CASSMAGASSEQYF. DNA of the CDR3: TGTGCCAGCAGTATGGCAGGAGCTTCCTCCGAGCAGTACTTC.

This clonotype was detected only a few times. This chain joins TRBV20-1 and TRBJ2-1; TRBD2 matches 13 bases. The V and J ends lost 4 bases and 3 bases, in that order; junction bases with no gene match: 6. CDR1 DFQATT and CDR2 SNEGSKA come from the germline V gene (reference sequence). This CDR3 has 16 residues. The CDR3 here is CSATGLAGENYNEQFF. DNA of the CDR3: TGCAGTGCTACCGGACTAGCGGGAGAAAACTACAATGAGCAGTTCTTC.

This clonotype was seen at least ten times. This chain uses TRBV4-1 with TRBJ1-4; no firm D call. Trimming removed 1 base at V and 8 bases at J, with 14 bases between. CDR3 length: 15 amino acids. The germline V gene has CDR1 MGHRA and CDR2 YSYEKL. CDR3 DNA: TGCGCCAGCAGCCAAGTGGGCAGTCAGATGGAAAAACTGTTTTTT. As protein: CASSQVGSQMEKLFF.

This clonotype occurred many times. This rearrangement joins TRBV20-1 to TRBJ2-1, with D perhaps TRBD2 (5 bases). The V end was cut by 5 bases, the J end by 10 bases, with 18 bases between. CDR3 length: 13 amino acids. Germline V gene lookup returns CDR1 DFQATT and CDR2 SNEGSKA (reference sequence). The chain's CDR3 is CSAAVEVLGEQFF. The CDR3 bases are TGCAGTGCTGCCGTGGAGGTTTTGGGGGAGCAGTTCTTC.

This clonotype was seen only a few times. A much bigger clone sits one base away, suggesting this may be a read error. V usage is TRBV20-1 and J usage is TRBJ1-6, with 7 nucleotides matching TRBD1. This CDR3 is built from 13 residues. Germline CDR1 is DFQATT and CDR2 is SNEGSKA (reference sequence). The CDR3 sequence: CSAGETGNSPLHF. The DNA for the CDR3 is TGCAGTGCTGGAGAGACAGGGAATTCACCCCTCCACTTT.

This clonotype was observed a handful of times. The chain is built from TRBV15 and TRBJ2-5, with 10 bases identical to TRBD1. V shed 0 bases and J 2 bases; nucleotides not matched to a gene: 6. The CDR3 totals 17 residues. The germline V gene encodes CDR1 LNHNV and CDR2 YYDKDF (reference sequence). The CDR3: CATSREKTGGLQETQYF. The CDR3 DNA is TGTGCCACCAGCAGAGAAAAGACAGGGGGCCTTCAAGAGACCCAGTACTTC.

This clonotype was detected ten times or more. Here the CDR3 reads CSAPGTGAYEQYF. The CDR3 DNA reads as TGCAGTGCCCCCGGGACAGGAGCATACGAGCAGTACTTC. The chain joins TRBV20-1 to TRBJ2-7, with 8 bases fitting TRBD1. Germline values: CDR1 DFQATT, CDR2 SNEGSKA (reference sequence). The CDR3 is made up of 13 amino acids. V shed 6 bases and J 4 bases; nucleotides not matched to a gene: 8.

This clonotype occurred many times. The chain joins TRBV12-3 or TRBV12-4 to TRBJ1-3, with D possibly being TRBD1 (5 bases). CDR3 size: 13 residues. The germline V and J ends were trimmed by 5 bases and 14 bases, with 19 bases remaining between them. CDR3 protein: CASSQERDPDLYF. DNA for the CDR3: TGTGCCAGCAGTCAGGAGAGGGACCCCGATTTATATTTT.

Ten or more counts support this clonotype. The chain joins TRBV7-9 to TRBJ1-6, with D maybe TRBD1 (5 bases). V lost 5 bases, J lost 5 bases, and 13 bases lay in between. CDR1 SEHNR and CDR2 FQNEAQ come from the germline V gene (reference sequence). The CDR3 is made up of 15 amino acids. Here the CDR3 reads CASSRVLGDNSPLHF. The CDR3 DNA reads TGTGCCAGCAGCCGGGTCCTGGGGGATAATTCACCCCTCCACTTT.

This clonotype was detected ten times or more. The V and J genes are TRBV4-2 and TRBJ2-5; perhaps TRBD2 as D (5 bases). The CDR3 contains 14 residues. Trimming pared 0 bases from V and 4 bases from J, leaving 9 bases between. From germline, CDR1 is LGHNA and CDR2 YNFKEQ. CDR3 DNA sequence: TGTGCCAGCAGCCAAGAGAGAGGGTCAGAGACCCAGTACTTC. Translating it yields CASSQERGSETQYF.

This clonotype was observed at least ten times. The chain uses TRBV20-1 and TRBJ2-7; D possibly corresponds to TRBD1 (6 bases). CDR3 size: 15 residues. Germline CDR1 and CDR2: DFQATT and SNEGSKA (reference sequence). Trimming stripped 1 base from V and 3 bases from J, with 16 bases between. CDR3 in amino acids: CSARASIKGVYEQYF. The CDR3 DNA is TGCAGTGCTAGAGCGTCAATAAAGGGGGTCTACGAGCAGTACTTC.

This clonotype was seen at least ten times. The J gene is TRBJ1-4, the V gene TRBV18; no clear D. The CDR3 is made up of 14 amino acids. The germline V gene has CDR1 KGHSH and CDR2 LQKENI. V lost 2 bases and J 5 bases, leaving 9 bases between the germline ends. For the CDR3, the DNA is TGTGCCAGCTCACCAGGACGGCCGAATGAAAAACTGTTTTTT. Amino acids: CASSPGRPNEKLFF.

This clonotype was detected many times. The rearrangement joins TRBV18 to TRBJ1-2, with 7 bases identical to TRBD1. The J segment lost 7 bases and the V segment lost 4 bases, leaving 9 bases of the junction unmatched. CDR1 KGHSH and CDR2 LQKENI come from the germline V gene. This CDR3 is 14 amino acids long. The CDR3 bases are TGTGCCAGCTCACTGGCCGGGACAGCGAGTGGCTACACCTTC. Protein product: CASSLAGTASGYTF. The whole variable domain, remainder taken from reference TRBV18 and TRBJ1-2, is NAGVMQNPRHLVRRRGQEARLRCSPMKGHSHVYWYRQLPEEGLKFMVYLQKENIIDESGMPKERFSAEFPKEGPSILRIQQVVRGDSAAYFCASSLAGTASGYTFGSGTRLTVV.